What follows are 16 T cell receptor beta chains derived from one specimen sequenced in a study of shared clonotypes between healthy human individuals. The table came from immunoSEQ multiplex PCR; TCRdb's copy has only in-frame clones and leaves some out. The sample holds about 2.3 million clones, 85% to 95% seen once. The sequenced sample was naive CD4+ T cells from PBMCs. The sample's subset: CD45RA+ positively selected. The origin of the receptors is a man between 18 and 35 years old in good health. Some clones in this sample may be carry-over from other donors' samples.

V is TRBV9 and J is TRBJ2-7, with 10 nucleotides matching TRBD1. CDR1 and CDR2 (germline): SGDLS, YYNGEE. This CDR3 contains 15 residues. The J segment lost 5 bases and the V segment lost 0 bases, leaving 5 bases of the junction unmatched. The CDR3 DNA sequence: TGTGCCAGCAGCGTAGCCCCCGGGACAGGGGACGAGCAGTACTTC. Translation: CASSVAPGTGDEQYF.

The CDR3 loop is CASAQGRFGNTIYF. The CDR3 DNA reads as TGCGCCAGCGCACAGGGCCGATTCGGAAACACCATATATTTT. The gene calls are TRBV4-3 and TRBJ1-3; D is perhaps TRBD1 (6 bases). Germline loops: CDR1 LGHNA, CDR2 YSLEER. The ends were cut back, 8 bases at V and 4 bases at J, with 15 bases in the middle. The CDR3 contains 14 residues.

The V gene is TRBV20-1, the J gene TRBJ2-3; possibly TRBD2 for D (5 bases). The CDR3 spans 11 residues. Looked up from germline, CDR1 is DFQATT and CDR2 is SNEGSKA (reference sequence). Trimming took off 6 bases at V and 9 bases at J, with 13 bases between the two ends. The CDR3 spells CSAPLRETQYF. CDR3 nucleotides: TGCAGTGCCCCCCTCCGGGAAACGCAGTATTTT.

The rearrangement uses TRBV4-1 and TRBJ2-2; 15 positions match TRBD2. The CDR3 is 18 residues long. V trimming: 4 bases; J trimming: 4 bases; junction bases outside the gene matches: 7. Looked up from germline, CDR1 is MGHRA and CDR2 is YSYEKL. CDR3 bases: TGCGCCAGCAGCCGCCGCGGGACTAGCGGGAGGAGCACCGGGGAGCTGTTTTTT. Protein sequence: CASSRRGTSGRSTGELFF.

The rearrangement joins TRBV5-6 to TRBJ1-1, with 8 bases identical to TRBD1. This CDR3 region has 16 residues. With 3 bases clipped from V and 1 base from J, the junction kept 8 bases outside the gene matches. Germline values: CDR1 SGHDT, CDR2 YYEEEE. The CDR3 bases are TGTGCCAGCAGCTCGGTCCAGGGGGCCGGGAACACTGAAGCTTTCTTT. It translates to CASSSVQGAGNTEAFF.

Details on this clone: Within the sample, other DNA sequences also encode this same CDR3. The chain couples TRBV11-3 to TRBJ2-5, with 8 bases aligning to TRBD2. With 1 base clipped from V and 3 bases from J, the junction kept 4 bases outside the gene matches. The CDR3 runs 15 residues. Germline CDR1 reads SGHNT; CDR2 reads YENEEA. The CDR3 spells CASSLGAGGEETQYF. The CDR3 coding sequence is TGTGCCAGCAGCTTAGGTGCGGGGGGCGAAGAGACCCAGTACTTC.

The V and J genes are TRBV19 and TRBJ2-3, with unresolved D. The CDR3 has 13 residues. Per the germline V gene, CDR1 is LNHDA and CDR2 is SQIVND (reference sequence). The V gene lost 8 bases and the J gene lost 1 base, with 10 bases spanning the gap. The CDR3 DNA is TGTGCCAGTCATCGGGCCGGCACAGATACGCAGTATTTT. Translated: CASHRAGTDTQYF. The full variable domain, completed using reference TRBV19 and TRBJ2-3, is DGGITQSPKYLFRKEGQNVTLSCEQNLNHDAMYWYRQDPGQGLRLIYYSQIVNDFQKGDIAEGYSVSREKKESFPLTVTSAQKNPTAFYLCASHRAGTDTQYFGPGTRLTVL.

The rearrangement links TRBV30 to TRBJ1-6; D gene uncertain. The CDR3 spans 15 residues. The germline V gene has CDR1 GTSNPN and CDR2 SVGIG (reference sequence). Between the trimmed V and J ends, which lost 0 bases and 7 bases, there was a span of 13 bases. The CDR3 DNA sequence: TGTGCCTGGAGTGTACTCGATGGAAGGAATTCACCCCTCCACTTT. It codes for CAWSVLDGRNSPLHF.

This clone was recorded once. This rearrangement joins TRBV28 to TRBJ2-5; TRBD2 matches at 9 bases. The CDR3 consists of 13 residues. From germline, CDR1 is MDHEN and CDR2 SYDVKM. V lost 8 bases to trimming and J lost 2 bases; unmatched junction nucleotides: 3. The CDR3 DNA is TGTGCCAGCTGCCTAGCGGGGCAAGAGACCCAGTACTTC. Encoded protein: CASCLAGQETQYF.

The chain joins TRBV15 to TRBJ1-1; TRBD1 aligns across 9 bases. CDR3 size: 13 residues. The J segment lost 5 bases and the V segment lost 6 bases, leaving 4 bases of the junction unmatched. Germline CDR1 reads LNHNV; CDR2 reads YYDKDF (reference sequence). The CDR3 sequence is CATRKTGGTEAFF. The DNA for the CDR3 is TGTGCCACCAGGAAGACAGGGGGGACTGAAGCTTTCTTT.

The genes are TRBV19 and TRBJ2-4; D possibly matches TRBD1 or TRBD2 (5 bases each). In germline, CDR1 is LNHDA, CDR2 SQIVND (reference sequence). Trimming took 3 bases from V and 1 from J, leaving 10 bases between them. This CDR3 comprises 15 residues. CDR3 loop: CASSIGTGAKNIQYF. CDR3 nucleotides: TGTGCCAGTAGTATTGGGACGGGGGCCAAAAACATTCAGTACTTC.

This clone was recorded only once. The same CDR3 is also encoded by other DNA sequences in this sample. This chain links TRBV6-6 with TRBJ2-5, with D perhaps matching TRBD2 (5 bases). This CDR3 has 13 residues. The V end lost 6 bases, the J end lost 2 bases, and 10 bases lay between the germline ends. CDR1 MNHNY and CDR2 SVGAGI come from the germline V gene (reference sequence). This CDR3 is CASSLRGQETQYF. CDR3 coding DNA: TGTGCCAGCAGCCTACGAGGGCAAGAGACCCAGTACTTC.

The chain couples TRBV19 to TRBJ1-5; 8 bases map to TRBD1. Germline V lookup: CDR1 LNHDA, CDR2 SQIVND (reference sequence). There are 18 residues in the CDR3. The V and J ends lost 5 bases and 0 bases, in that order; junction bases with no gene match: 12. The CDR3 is CASSPRQGRYISNQPQHF. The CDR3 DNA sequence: TGTGCCAGTAGTCCACGACAGGGGCGCTATATTAGCAATCAGCCCCAGCATTTT. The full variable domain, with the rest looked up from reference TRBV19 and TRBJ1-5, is DGGITQSPKYLFRKEGQNVTLSCEQNLNHDAMYWYRQDPGQGLRLIYYSQIVNDFQKGDIAEGYSVSREKKESFPLTVTSAQKNPTAFYLCASSPRQGRYISNQPQHFGDGTRLSIL.

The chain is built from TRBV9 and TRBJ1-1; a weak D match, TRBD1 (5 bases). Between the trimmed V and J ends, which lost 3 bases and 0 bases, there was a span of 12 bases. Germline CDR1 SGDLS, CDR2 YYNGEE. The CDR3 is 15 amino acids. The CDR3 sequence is CASSADRIMNTEAFF. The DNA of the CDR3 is TGTGCCAGCAGCGCCGACAGAATCATGAACACTGAAGCTTTCTTT.

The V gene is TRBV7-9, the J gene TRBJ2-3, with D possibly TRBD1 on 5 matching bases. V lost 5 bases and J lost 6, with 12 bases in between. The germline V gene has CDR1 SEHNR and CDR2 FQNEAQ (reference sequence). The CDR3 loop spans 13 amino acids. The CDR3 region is CASSRSAGDTQYF. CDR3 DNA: TGTGCCAGCAGCCGCAGTGCAGGGGATACGCAGTATTTT.

The CDR3 DNA reads TGCAGTGCCCTCGATGCGTACGAGCAGTACTTC. Amino acids: CSALDAYEQYF. J is TRBJ2-7 and V is TRBV20-1; D ambiguous. Per the germline V gene, CDR1 is DFQATT and CDR2 is SNEGSKA (reference sequence). This CDR3 has 11 amino acids. Trimming left V 6 bases short and J 4 bases short, with 10 bases between.